The 20 T cell receptor beta chains in this list originate from one sample, sequenced in a study of identical twins. TCRdb redid the calling of the 5' RACE reads with MiXCR, one entry per CDR3 protein. The data contain around 250,000 distinct CDR3 sequences, approximately 8.3% of them seen just once; the ten biggest clones take up 3%. These data also featured in a second study, about yellow fever vaccine responses in identical twins.

The sequenced sample consisted of CD8+ T cells sorted from blood. Receptor source: a woman aged 18-35 years in good health.

This clonotype was counted at least ten times. The V and J genes are TRBV12-3 or TRBV12-4 and TRBJ1-1; a possible D gene is TRBD1 (6 bases). Trimming took off 6 bases at V and 3 bases at J, with 11 bases between the two ends. The CDR3 consists of 13 residues. CDR3 DNA: TGTGCCAGCAGCCAATACAGGGACACTGAAGCTTTCTTT. Its translation: CASSQYRDTEAFF.

This clonotype was found a few times. This rearrangement joins TRBV6-2 or TRBV6-3 to TRBJ2-7; TRBD2 aligns across 11 bases. The CDR3 extends over 17 amino acids. CDR1 and CDR2 (germline): MNHEY, SVGEGT. The V and J ends lost 5 bases and 3 bases, in that order; junction bases with no gene match: 12. CDR3 bases: TGTGCCAGCAGTGACACACTAGCGGGAGCCCCAATCTACGAGCAGTACTTC. Translation: CASSDTLAGAPIYEQYF.

The chain employs TRBV7-3 and TRBJ2-7, with D perhaps matching TRBD1 (5 bases). V lost 3 bases, J lost 4 bases, and 10 bases lay in between. CDR1 and CDR2 (germline): SGHTA, FQGTGA. The CDR3 is made up of 13 amino acids. This CDR3 reads CASSFGHLYEQYF. In nucleotides, the CDR3 is TGTGCCAGCAGCTTCGGACACCTATACGAGCAGTACTTC.

This clonotype has only a few counts. This rearrangement joins TRBV29-1 to TRBJ2-1; TRBD1 agrees at 9 bases. Germline V CDR1 and CDR2: SQVTM, ANQGSEA. With V trimmed by 4 bases and J by 8 bases, 12 bases remained unmatched. The CDR3 consists of 15 residues. The CDR3, as DNA: TGCAGCGTTGGGTTGCGGGACAGGGTTTTATATGAGCAGTTCTTC. This sequence encodes CSVGLRDRVLYEQFF.

This clonotype has a handful of counts. The genes are TRBV27 and TRBJ2-7; 7 bases fit TRBD1. Per the germline V gene, CDR1 is MNHEY and CDR2 is SMNVEV (reference sequence). Trimming at V came to 5 bases and at J to 5 bases, leaving 9 bases not matched to a gene. The CDR3 is made up of 14 amino acids. The CDR3 region has the DNA TGTGCCAGCAGTAGTCGACAGGGTTCCCACGAGCAGTACTTC. Its translation: CASSSRQGSHEQYF.

V usage is TRBV12-3 or TRBV12-4 and J usage is TRBJ2-7, with D perhaps given as TRBD1 or TRBD2 (5 bases each). This CDR3 is 15 amino acids long. Trimming removed 4 bases from V and 3 bases from J, with 16 bases in between. The CDR3 region has the DNA TGTGCCAGCAGTTACTGGGACCCGTCCCTCTACGAGCAGTACTTC. Its protein is CASSYWDPSLYEQYF.

This sequence joins TRBV4-1 and TRBJ2-5, with 8 bases fitting TRBD2. Germline lookup yields CDR1 MGHRA and CDR2 YSYEKL. Trimming at V came to 3 bases and at J to 4 bases, leaving 4 bases not matched to a gene. This CDR3 comprises 14 residues. CDR3 nucleotide sequence: TGCGCCAGCAGCCAGAGAGCGGGGGCAGAGACCCAGTACTTC. Amino acids: CASSQRAGAETQYF.

Of note for this clonotype: At one of its ends the junction is not consistent with the germline gene, which may arise from a read error. The V gene is TRBV7-9, the J gene TRBJ2-5; 11 bases align to TRBD2. The CDR3 is 12 amino acids. Germline V gene lookup returns CDR1 SEHNR and CDR2 FQNEAQ (reference sequence). CDR3 protein: CASSNGPGLADF. Written as DNA, the CDR3 is TGTGCCAGCAGCAACGGACCGGGACTAGCGGACTTC.

V gene TRBV27 combines with J gene TRBJ2-7; 13 nucleotides match TRBD2. CDR1 MNHEY and CDR2 SMNVEV come from the germline V gene (reference sequence). This CDR3 has 15 residues. The V and J ends lost 7 bases and 6 bases, in that order; junction bases with no gene match: 9. The CDR3 bases are TGTGCCAGCATGACCGGGACTAGCGGGATTTCCGAGCAGTACTTC. This gives the protein CASMTGTSGISEQYF.

This clonotype was observed a handful of times. V and J are TRBV6-2 or TRBV6-3 and TRBJ2-2; TRBD2 matches 10 bases. With V trimmed by 8 bases and J by 6 bases, 12 bases remained unmatched. The CDR3 has 16 amino acids. CDR1 is MNHEY, CDR2 SVGEGT, per germline. CDR3 DNA: TGTGCCAGCGACCTTAGCGGGAGGATGGAAGCCGGGGAGCTGTTTTTT. Protein product: CASDLSGRMEAGELFF.

The J gene is TRBJ2-7, the V gene TRBV11-2; no firm D call. The length of the CDR3 is 15 residues. V lost 1 base to trimming and J lost 7 bases, with 17 bases between them. Looked up from germline, CDR1 is SGHAT and CDR2 is FQNNGV. In DNA form, the CDR3 reads TGTGCCAGCAGCTTAGGAAGAGCCACTGGGTGGGAGCAGTACTTC. Protein sequence: CASSLGRATGWEQYF.

The table lists this clonotype with a few counts. The chain recombines TRBV5-1 with TRBJ1-1, with TRBD1 matching over 7 bases. Germline lookup yields CDR1 SGHRS and CDR2 YFSETQ. V dropped 4 bases and J dropped 4; count of bases not matched to a gene: 7. The CDR3 length is 14 residues. The CDR3 here is CASSTDRSLTEAFF. The CDR3 DNA reads TGCGCCAGCAGCACGGACAGGAGTCTCACTGAAGCTTTCTTT.

As to this clonotype: At one boundary the junction diverges from the germline segment, which might be a read error. The rearrangement joins TRBV6-2 or TRBV6-3 to TRBJ2-4, with a weak D call TRBD1 (5 bases). The CDR3 contains 11 residues. Per germline, CDR1 MNHEY and CDR2 SVGEGT. The CDR3 nucleotides read TGTGCCAGCGGTCAGGGTACCTGGTTTAACTTC. Amino acid sequence: CASGQGTWFNF.

This clonotype showed up just a few times. The chain carries TRBV5-1 and TRBJ2-2; possible D gene TRBD1, 6 bases. The CDR3 runs to 16 residues. Trimming left V 4 bases short and J 2 bases short, with 15 bases between. Germline V gene lookup returns CDR1 SGHRS and CDR2 YFSETQ. The CDR3 here is CASSIYRAQNTGELFF. CDR3 sequence (DNA): TGCGCCAGCAGCATCTACAGGGCTCAAAACACCGGGGAGCTGTTTTTT.

This clonotype was observed at least ten times. The rearrangement uses TRBV10-3 and TRBJ2-3; D is undetermined. The CDR3 runs to 13 residues. V lost 0 bases to trimming and J lost 5 bases, with 6 bases between them. The V gene's germline CDR1 is ENHRY and CDR2 SYGVKD. The chain's CDR3 is CAISESTRDTQYF. CDR3 coding DNA: TGTGCCATCAGTGAGTCGACCCGAGATACGCAGTATTTT.

This clonotype was seen a handful of times. V gene TRBV25-1 combines with J gene TRBJ2-2, with D perhaps TRBD2 (6 bases). CDR1 is MGHDK and CDR2 is SYGVNS in the germline V gene. The V end was cut by 4 bases, the J end by 5 bases, with 14 bases between. There are 15 residues in the CDR3. The CDR3 loop reads CASSAPGVGTGELFF. CDR3 bases: TGTGCCAGCAGTGCTCCGGGAGTGGGAACCGGGGAGCTGTTTTTT.

This clonotype has just a few counts. The chain couples TRBV12-3 or TRBV12-4 to TRBJ2-3; TRBD1 matches 11 bases. Losses at the gene ends were 3 bases for V and 4 bases for J; bases not matched to a gene: 3. This CDR3 comprises 15 residues. In DNA, the CDR3 is TGTGCCAGCAGTTTTGGACAGGGGGCTGCAGATACGCAGTATTTT. It specifies CASSFGQGAADTQYF.

The chain uses TRBV5-1 and TRBJ2-1; D not certain. CDR3 size: 16 residues. Germline V gives CDR1 SGHRS, CDR2 YFSETQ. The ends were cut back, 4 bases at V and 2 bases at J, with 16 bases in the middle. CDR3 sequence: CASSPGRQATYNEQFF. As DNA, the CDR3 is TGCGCCAGCAGCCCAGGTCGGCAGGCTACCTACAATGAGCAGTTCTTC.

This clonotype was observed at least ten times. The chain recombines TRBV12-3 or TRBV12-4 with TRBJ2-5; D uncertain. The CDR3 totals 13 residues. The germline V and J ends were trimmed by 5 bases and 1 base, with 8 bases remaining between them. CDR3 sequence: CASSHRLQETQYF. As DNA, the CDR3 is TGTGCCAGCAGTCACAGACTCCAAGAGACCCAGTACTTC.

The gene calls are TRBV20-1 and TRBJ2-2, with D possibly TRBD2 on 5 matching bases. Trimming left V 5 bases short and J 5 bases short, with 15 bases between. This CDR3 is built from 14 residues. Germline V gene sequence: CDR1 DFQATT, CDR2 SNEGSKA (reference sequence). The CDR3: CSAPGLGETGELFF. The CDR3 DNA follows: TGCAGTGCTCCGGGATTGGGCGAAACCGGGGAGCTGTTTTTT.